Listed here are 9 T cell receptor beta chains from one sample, sequenced in a study of cytomegalovirus exposure and HLA in healthy donors. The PCR made use of 60 Vbeta and 13 Jbeta primers. Some clones are missing from TCRdb's copy, which holds only in-frame ones; the method was immunoSEQ multiplex PCR. The table shows 150,000 or so clones, with more than 65% occurring only once. The specimen sequenced was PBMCs. The source of these receptors is a man in his late teens or twenties in good health and CMV-seropositive.

This clone was found a few times. The rearrangement uses TRBV19 and TRBJ1-1, with TRBD1 identical over 9 bases. Germline CDR1 is LNHDA and CDR2 is SQIVND (reference sequence). This CDR3 has 14 residues. V was clipped by 6 bases and J by 3 bases; unmatched bases: 5. The CDR3 loop is CASSRDRVYTEAFF. The CDR3 DNA reads as TGTGCCAGTAGCAGGGACAGGGTTTACACTGAAGCTTTCTTT.

The J gene is TRBJ2-2, the V gene TRBV9; 8 bases map to TRBD2. The CDR3 contains 16 residues. Germline CDR1 is SGDLS and CDR2 is YYNGEE. J gave up 4 bases and V 4 bases, and 9 bases lay outside the gene matches. CDR3 in DNA: TGTGCCAGCAGCACCCGGGGGGGGGCGAGCACCGGGGAGCTGTTTTTT. Protein product: CASSTRGGASTGELFF.

The V and J genes are TRBV13 and TRBJ1-1, with 8 bases lining up with TRBD1. The V and J ends lost 4 bases and 4 bases, in that order; junction bases with no gene match: 17. The CDR3 sequence is 18 residues long. Germline V gene lookup returns CDR1 PRHDT and CDR2 FYEKMQ (reference sequence). The DNA of the CDR3 is TGTGCCAGCAGCTGGATACTAGAAGAACAGGGGACAGGCACTGAAGCTTTCTTT. This codes for CASSWILEEQGTGTEAFF.

Here the CDR3 reads CASSSHRGLVAFF. The DNA for the CDR3 is TGTGCCAGCAGTAGCCACAGGGGGCTAGTCGCTTTCTTT. The chain combines TRBV27 with TRBJ1-1, with 9 bases aligning to TRBD1. V gave up 5 bases and J gave up 11 bases; unmatched junction bases: 9. The V gene's germline CDR1 is MNHEY and CDR2 SMNVEV (reference sequence). CDR3 length: 13 amino acids.

The chain carries TRBV6-5 and TRBJ1-1, with D possibly TRBD1 on 5 matching bases. The CDR3 runs to 14 residues. V lost 7 bases, J lost 0 bases, and 12 bases lay in between. CDR1 and CDR2 from the germline V gene are MNHEY and SVGAGI. The CDR3 region has the DNA TGTGCCAGCACCCTGGGGGGAGTGAACACTGAAGCTTTCTTT. Protein: CASTLGGVNTEAFF.

The chain couples TRBV6-5 to TRBJ2-1; 9 positions match TRBD2. V lost 2 bases, J lost 7 bases, and 6 bases stayed unmatched. The CDR3 is 15 residues long. The V gene's germline CDR1 is MNHEY and CDR2 SVGAGI. CDR3 loop: CASSYLKTSGNEQFF. As DNA, the CDR3 is TGTGCCAGCAGTTACCTTAAGACTAGCGGAAATGAGCAGTTCTTC.

This clone was seen a handful of times. The rearrangement uses TRBV7-2 and TRBJ1-6; D is unclear. V lost 5 bases to trimming and J lost 10 bases, with 12 bases between them. The length of the CDR3 is 13 residues. Germline CDR1 is SGHTA and CDR2 is FQGNSA. The CDR3 bases are TGTGCCAGCAGCGTCAAGAAGGAGTCACCCCTCCACTTT. Protein: CASSVKKESPLHF.

The genes are TRBV7-9 and TRBJ2-5; D unclear. CDR3 length equals 13 residues. Germline CDR1 SEHNR, CDR2 FQNEAQ (reference sequence). Trimming pared 1 base from V and 3 bases from J, leaving 6 bases between. Here the CDR3 DNA reads TGTGCCAGCAGCTTAGGCCTAAAAGAGACCCAGTACTTC. It yields the protein CASSLGLKETQYF.

The CDR3 protein is CSARQGETEAFF. In nucleotides, the CDR3 is TGCAGCGCTAGACAGGGCGAAACTGAAGCTTTCTTT. The chain is built from TRBV29-1 and TRBJ1-1; 7 nucleotides match TRBD1. Germline trimming cut 7 bases from V and 5 bases from J; bases unmatched to any gene: 7. Germline values: CDR1 SQVTM, CDR2 ANQGSEA. The CDR3 runs 12 residues. The full variable domain, its missing parts supplied by reference TRBV29-1 and TRBJ1-1, is SAVISQKPSRDICQRGTSLTIQCQVDSQVTMMFWYRQQPGQSLTLIATANQGSEATYESGFVIDKFPISRPNLTFSTLTVSNMSPEDSSIYLCSARQGETEAFFGQGTRLTVV.